The present entry profiles one TCR beta chain with its context. TCRdb recomputed calls from the 5' RACE reads with MiXCR, one row per CDR3 protein. The sample yields roughly 190,000 distinct CDR3 sequences, 15% to 20% seen once. This sample is part of a study of identical twins. Trimming took off 7 bases at V and 4 bases at J, with 16 bases between the two ends. The CDR3 has 14 amino acids. Germline CDR1 is LGHDT and CDR2 is YNNKEL (reference sequence). This sample was shared with a second study, whose subject was T cells expressing NK-cell markers. That publication notes: Just one sequenced donor of eight was HCMV-seronegative, while seven were seropositive.

This TCR was sampled from a woman under 30 in good health. Sequenced input: CD8+ T cells sorted from blood. The genes are TRBV3-1 and TRBJ1-1, with a tentative D call TRBD1 (5 bases). The CDR3 loop is CASTLVGGSTEAFF. The DNA for the CDR3 is TGTGCCAGCACCCTGGTGGGGGGGAGCACTGAAGCTTTCTTT.